This entry features one T cell receptor (beta chain) sequence. The sample originates from a study of T cell changes during pregnancy in multiple sclerosis. The assay was immunoSEQ multiplex PCR, and TCRdb's table has in-frame clones only and misses some. The sample yields over 10,000 clones, 88% seen once. The clonotype originates from a female donor with multiple sclerosis, enrolled in a pregnancy study. The sequenced sample was CD8+ T cells from peripheral blood mononuclear cells, obtained in the first trimester of pregnancy.

CDR3 region: CASSQGVGGEFGNTIYF. The CDR3 region has the DNA TGCGCCAGCAGCCAAGGGGTTGGGGGGGAATTCGGAAACACCATATATTTT. This rearrangement joins TRBV4-3 to TRBJ1-3; a possible D gene is TRBD1 (5 bases). Germline values: CDR1 LGHNA, CDR2 YSLEER. V lost 1 base to trimming and J lost 4 bases, with 17 bases between them. CDR3 length: 17 amino acids.